This T cell receptor beta chain appears in the sequencing data of a study of Epstein–Barr virus B cells in breast cancer (dated by TCRdb to the early 2020s). For the wider study: Control T cells were expanded by rapid expansion method with irradiated PBMC feeders, soluble OKT3 and IL-2 150 to 250 U/ml, collected roughly 10-12 days after stimulation. This single-patient case report examined whether EBV+ B cells infiltrating the tumor shape the T-cell receptor repertoire in triple-negative breast cancer. The study at large found these results: All data came from a single patient described as a first proof of concept, which limits generalization.

The library was generated by 5' RACE. The SMARTer Human TCR a/b Profiling Kit was used to construct TCR libraries from RNA, capturing the full V(D)J regions of both the alpha and beta chains. Amplified libraries were purified with AMPure XP beads and validated on an Agilent 2100 Bioanalyzer with the DNA 1000 Kit. The libraries were sequenced on an Illumina MiSeq using the 600-cycle v3 reagent kit, which produced 2 x 300 bp paired-end reads. Turning to the authors' computational methods: MiXCR and VDJTools were used to process the reads, with non-productive clonotypes filtered out and clonotypes collapsed by CDR3 amino acid sequence prior to recalculating frequencies. CDR3 sequences were matched against the McPAS-TCR database allowing a Levenshtein distance of 1, and UpSet plots were made in R with UpSetR. TCRdb ran its own pipeline on the public reads, namely fastp trimming at Q25 and MiXCR clone calling, and kept in-frame beta chains. Rows merge per CDR3 protein into single entries with the most common DNA and genes. These V and J calls rely on TCRdb rather than the paper's analysis. For this sample the table gives 250 to 350 distinct CDR3 sequences, of which roughly 40% were detected only once. The ten largest clonotypes hold roughly 88% of the sample.

The CDR3 measures 13 amino acids from cysteine to phenylalanine. Only the CDR3 region is kept as DNA, spanning 39 bases read in frame from base 1. CDR1 MNHNY and CDR2 SVGAGI were looked up in the germline V gene (reference sequence). As regards this clonotype: What this receptor recognizes is not known. The junction departs from the called germline gene at one end, perhaps through a read error.

RNA was extracted from roughly 1e5 to 1e6 cultured T cells using RNeasy Micro or Mini kits with on-column DNase digestion included, and the extracted RNA was checked on an Agilent 2100 Bioanalyzer. The chain uses TRBV6-6 and TRBJ2-5; a confident D gene designation cannot be given. This sequence originates from a woman aged 40 to 50 with triple-negative breast cancer. The source material was tumor-infiltrating lymphocytes expanded in culture. The CDR3 sequence is CTSSYSHQETQYF. The DNA sequence is given as TGTACCAGCAGTTACTCGCACCAAGAGACCCAGTACTTC.